This T cell receptor (beta chain) was recorded in a study of blood T cells in healthy people across ages. Findings and limits, study-wide: TCR beta diversity per million T cells fell roughly linearly with age.

The CDR3 spans 17 residues. The J segment lost 4 bases and the V segment lost 5 bases, leaving 17 bases of the junction unmatched. Per germline, CDR1 GTSNPN and CDR2 SVGIG (reference sequence). Next came a second PCR, run for about 7 to 12 cycles, which used a sample-barcoded 5' primer along with a J-beta primer mix. With 12 random nucleotides, a template-switch adaptor tagged each individual cDNA molecule. CDR3-containing paired-end reads numbering at least 2.5 million came from each sample. TCRdb redid the calling of the 5' RACE reads with MiXCR, one entry per CDR3 protein. This sample has 700,000 to 950,000 distinct CDR3 sequences, with 43% found just once. Comment on this clonotype: Its matching antigen is unknown.

The specimen was blood. This chain links TRBV30 with TRBJ2-1; 7 bases are shared with TRBD1. The TCR originated in a woman aged 55-70 years in good health. This CDR3 reads CAWSRPDAGTEYNEQFF. Written as DNA, the CDR3 is TGTGCCTGGTCTAGGCCGGACGCTGGGACAGAGTACAATGAGCAGTTCTTC.